Listed below are T cell receptor beta chains from one sample, sequenced in a study of metastatic and nonmetastatic thyroid tumors. TCRdb re-clonotyped the PCR reads via MiXCR. The repertoire holds 34,000 or so clones, with around 20% as singletons. The source material was blood. Receptors originate from a female donor with papillary thyroid cancer or a benign thyroid nodule (not recorded which). Some clones in this sample may be carry-over from other donors' samples. The conserved cysteine and the conserved F or W are not part of the CDR3 here. The listing skips clone size in some rows; elsewhere it reads once, few, many or a size class.

clone_size,v_call,cdr3_aa
many,TRBV7-3,ASSQAGDTQY
-,TRBV6-2/TRBV6-3,ASSLQGTAEAF
many,TRBV20-1,SALGTGGTETQY
many,TRBV28,ASSFQGRNYGYT
-,TRBV20-1,SANVGLWGQF
many,TRBV6-7,ASSYTSGTGLARLGANVLT
many,TRBV28,ASSLGSASSYEQY
few,TRBV4-1,ASSQGGAGVSPLH
medium-sized,TRBV6-9,AILRGAQRGPSGNTIY
many,TRBV11-1,ASSWGFLNEQF
few,TRBV6-1,ASNEEATGLLSEQY
many,TRBV11-1,ASRSSGLSYNEQF
medium-sized,TRBV20-1,SASSHGGASSYNEQF
many,TRBV6-4,ASKTGEEAGELF
-,TRBV6-2/TRBV6-3,ASSSTYYGNS
-,TRBV11-2,ASSAQGYEQY
-,TRBV25-1,ASSEVGLTPNTGELF
many,TRBV10-3,ATARTGDMNTEAF
many,TRBV6-5,ASSYTLTAGTYEQY
many,TRBV5-5,ASSSWQGARETQY
medium-sized,TRBV4-1,ASSPPGAGSYEQY
-,TRBV6-1,ASSERRNYGYT
-,TRBV11-2,ASRSDGTSKY
few,TRBV6-1,ASSEAGTLPYEQY
many,TRBV12-3/TRBV12-4,ASSLFAGGGLYGYT
few,TRBV20-1,SASSGQGWADTQY
many,TRBV7-9,ASSLMNNEQF
many,TRBV19,ASSILETTGELF
many,TRBV4-1,ASSQAGGQGDRDTQY
many,TRBV3-1,ASSQDAYRQQETQY
few,TRBV2,ASGQGKQETQY
-,TRBV7-9,ASSLGERGDTQY
many,TRBV3-1,ASSPRASSYEQY
few,TRBV6-1,ASKTGGYEQY
many,TRBV19,ASSIVPRRGRSYEQY
-,TRBV20-1,SATPLETGLYGYT
many,TRBV5-4,ASSLTGGELF
many,TRBV5-6,ASSAQNQGAHGYT
few,TRBV27,ASSSLGGQGLFGGYEQY
medium-sized,TRBV4-1,ASSREGLASSYEQY
many,TRBV6-1,ASGGRTSGANVLT
medium-sized,TRBV11-3,ASSLGGLAGFRGDEQY